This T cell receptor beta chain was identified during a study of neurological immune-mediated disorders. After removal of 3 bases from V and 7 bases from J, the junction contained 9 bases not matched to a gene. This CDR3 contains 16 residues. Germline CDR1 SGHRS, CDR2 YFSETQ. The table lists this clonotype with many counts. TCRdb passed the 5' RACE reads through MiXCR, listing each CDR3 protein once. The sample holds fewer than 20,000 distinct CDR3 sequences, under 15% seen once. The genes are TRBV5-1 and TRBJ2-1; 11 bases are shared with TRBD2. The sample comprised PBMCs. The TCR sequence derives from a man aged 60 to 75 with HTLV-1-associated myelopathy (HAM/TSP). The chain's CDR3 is CASSSTTSGGVNEQFF. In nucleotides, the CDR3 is TGCGCCAGCAGCTCCACTACTAGCGGGGGTGTGAATGAGCAGTTCTTC.